This T cell receptor (beta chain) was captured in a study of technical replicates of blood from several donors. This table comes from immunoSEQ multiplex PCR, and its TCRdb copy is limited to in-frame clones, with some not included. Counted here are approximately 81,000 clones, around 95% occurring once; the ten biggest clones make up 0.3% to 0.4%. Losses at the gene ends were 8 bases for V and 7 bases for J; bases not matched to a gene: 10. Germline V gives CDR1 LNHDA, CDR2 SQIVND (reference sequence). The CDR3 is 15 residues long. Sequenced material: T cells isolated from PBMCs. The chain combines TRBV19 with TRBJ2-1, with 11 positions matching TRBD2. This sequence originates from a human donor in good health. DNA of the CDR3: TGTGCCAGTCGAGAACTAGCGGGAGTAGAGAATGAGCAGTTCTTC. Protein: CASRELAGVENEQFF.